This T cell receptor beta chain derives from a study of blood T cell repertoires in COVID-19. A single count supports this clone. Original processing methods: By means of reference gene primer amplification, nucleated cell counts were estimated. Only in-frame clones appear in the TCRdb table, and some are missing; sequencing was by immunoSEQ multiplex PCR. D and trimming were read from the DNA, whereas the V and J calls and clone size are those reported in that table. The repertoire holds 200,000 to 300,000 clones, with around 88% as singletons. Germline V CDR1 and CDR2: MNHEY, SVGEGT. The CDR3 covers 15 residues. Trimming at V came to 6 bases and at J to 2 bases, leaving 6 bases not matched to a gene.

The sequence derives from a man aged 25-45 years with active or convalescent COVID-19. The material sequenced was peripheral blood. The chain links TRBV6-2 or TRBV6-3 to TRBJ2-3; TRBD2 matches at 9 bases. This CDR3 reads CASSIAGAITDTQYF. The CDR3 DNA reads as TGTGCCAGCAGCATAGCGGGGGCCATCACAGATACGCAGTATTTT.